This is a list of T cell receptor beta chains from one sample in a study of radiotherapy plus CTLA-4 blockade in lung cancer. Profiling relied on immunoSEQ multiplex PCR, and the TCRdb table lists in-frame clones only, not all of them. The sample carries about 28,000 clones, around three quarters recorded once. Material: peripheral blood, obtained from a patient treated with radiotherapy plus ipilimumab. The receptor source for this set is a human donor with non-small cell lung cancer that progressed on radiotherapy plus ipilimumab. CDR3s include the opening cysteine and the closing phenylalanine or tryptophan. D genes are given only for firm matches. Clone sizes are given selectively: once, few, many, or a class where the clone is expanded.

TRBV6-1	NA	TRBJ1-4	NA	CASSRGNEKLFF	TGTGCCAGCAGCCGGGGGAATGAAAAACTGTTTTTT
TRBV7-2	once	TRBJ2-1	TRBD2	CASTGLAGNNEQFF	TGTGCCAGCACCGGACTAGCGGGCAACAATGAGCAGTTCTTC
TRBV4-1	NA	TRBJ1-2	NA	CASSQDVGARGYTF	TGCGCCAGCAGCCAAGATGTGGGGGCGCGGGGCTACACCTTC
TRBV29-1	NA	TRBJ2-1	NA	CSVEGGDLVYNEQFF	TGCAGCGTTGAAGGGGGTGATTTGGTGTACAATGAGCAGTTCTTC
TRBV5-1	once	TRBJ1-1	TRBD1	CASSLTGQGGTEAFF	TGCGCCAGCAGCCTAACGGGACAGGGAGGCACTGAAGCTTTCTTT
TRBV29-1	NA	TRBJ1-1	NA	CSVDRGGAEAFF	TGCAGCGTTGATAGGGGGGGGGCCGAAGCTTTCTTT
TRBV11-1	NA	TRBJ2-1	TRBD2	CASSLASSGIGEQFF	TGTGCCAGCAGCTTAGCGTCGAGCGGGATCGGTGAGCAGTTCTTC
TRBV6-5	NA	TRBJ2-1	TRBD1	CASSYGTGEQFF	TGTGCCAGCAGTTACGGGACAGGCGAGCAGTTCTTC
TRBV7-3	NA	TRBJ2-2	TRBD2	CASSSSGRADTGELFF	TGTGCCAGCAGCAGTAGCGGGAGGGCCGACACCGGGGAGCTGTTTTTT
TRBV11-3	NA	TRBJ2-1	TRBD2	CASSLGGSGGGNNEQFF	TGTGCCAGCAGCTTAGGGGGTTCTGGCGGGGGGAACAATGAGCAGTTCTTC
TRBV29-1	NA	TRBJ1-5	TRBD1	CSVRDSRDQPQHF	TGCAGCGTGAGGGACAGTCGGGATCAGCCCCAGCATTTT
TRBV5-1	NA	TRBJ1-3	NA	CASSTGDSGNTIYF	TGCGCCAGCAGTACAGGCGACTCTGGAAACACCATATATTTT
TRBV2	NA	TRBJ2-7	TRBD1	CASNPDRAQYEQYF	TGTGCCAGCAACCCGGACAGGGCTCAGTACGAGCAGTACTTC
TRBV18	NA	TRBJ2-2	TRBD1	CASSLRDRANTGELFF	TGTGCCAGCTCACTACGGGACAGGGCGAACACCGGGGAGCTGTTTTTT
TRBV27	NA	TRBJ2-5	TRBD2	CASSVQASGNQETQYF	TGTGCCAGCAGCGTACAGGCTAGCGGGAATCAAGAGACCCAGTACTTC
TRBV2	few	TRBJ2-3	NA	CASSKTRGTDTQYF	TGTGCCAGCAGTAAGACTAGAGGCACAGATACGCAGTATTTT
TRBV29-1	few	TRBJ2-3	NA	CSVETYTDTQYF	TGCAGCGTTGAAACTTACACAGATACGCAGTATTTT
TRBV6-6	once	TRBJ1-1	TRBD1	CAGGQGLGEAFF	TGTGCCGGCGGACAGGGGTTGGGTGAAGCTTTCTTT
TRBV7-9	NA	TRBJ1-1	NA	CASSVSSGQLTEAFF	TGTGCCAGCAGCGTTAGTTCGGGACAACTCACTGAAGCTTTCTTT
TRBV7-2	NA	TRBJ1-2	NA	CASSGLFGDGKTYGYTF	TGTGCCAGCAGCGGACTTTTCGGAGACGGAAAGACCTATGGCTACACCTTC
TRBV7-7	NA	TRBJ2-1	NA	CASSRVDNGEQFF	TGTGCTAGCAGCCGAGTCGACAACGGGGAGCAGTTCTTC
TRBV4-2	NA	TRBJ2-1	NA	CASSHGDGSRWEQFF	TGTGCCAGCAGCCACGGAGACGGTTCGCGGTGGGAGCAGTTCTTC
TRBV5-8	NA	TRBJ2-7	NA	CASSLGRVLNSYEQYF	TGTGCCAGCAGCTTGGGCAGGGTCCTCAATTCCTACGAGCAGTACTTC
TRBV4-1	NA	TRBJ1-5	NA	CASSQVSEASNQPQHF	TGCGCCAGCAGCCAAGTGTCGGAGGCTAGCAATCAGCCCCAGCATTTT
TRBV7-2	NA	TRBJ1-2	NA	CASSRTQGAPNYGYTF	TGTGCCAGCAGTCGGACACAAGGGGCCCCAAACTATGGCTACACCTTC
TRBV19	NA	TRBJ1-6	NA	CASSPRGPVNSPLHF	TGTGCCAGTAGCCCCCGGGGGCCAGTAAATTCACCCCTCCACTTT
TRBV18	NA	TRBJ1-1	TRBD1	CASSPPPGQGGVGTEAFF	TGTGCCAGCTCTCCCCCCCCGGGACAGGGAGGCGTTGGGACTGAAGCTTTCTTT
TRBV13	NA	TRBJ2-2	TRBD1	CASSSYRGLGTGELFF	TGTGCCAGCAGTAGTTACAGGGGGCTCGGGACCGGGGAGCTGTTTTTT
TRBV27	NA	TRBJ2-1	NA	CASSLEGEGDHEQFF	TGTGCCAGCAGTTTAGAGGGCGAAGGGGACCATGAGCAGTTCTTC
TRBV2	once	TRBJ2-5	TRBD1	CASSEDRVWETQYF	TGTGCCAGCAGTGAGGACAGGGTTTGGGAGACCCAGTACTTC
TRBV9	NA	TRBJ1-4	NA	CASSVDTGTVPEKLFF	TGTGCCAGCAGCGTGGATACCGGGACGGTCCCTGAAAAACTGTTTTTT
TRBV10-3	NA	TRBJ1-2	NA	CASLLDAWAEGYTF	TGTGCCTCTCTCCTTGATGCTTGGGCTGAGGGCTACACCTTC
TRBV27	once	TRBJ1-4	NA	CASSLKPRGNEKLFF	TGTGCCAGCAGTTTAAAGCCAAGGGGTAATGAAAAACTGTTTTTT
TRBV4-2	NA	TRBJ1-2	TRBD1	CASSREGTGGNYGYTF	TGTGCCAGCAGCCGAGAGGGAACAGGGGGAAACTATGGCTACACCTTC
TRBV23-1	NA	TRBJ1-1	NA	CASRLTGTVNTEAFF	TGCGCCAGCAGACTGACCGGGACTGTGAACACTGAAGCTTTCTTT
TRBV5-1	NA	TRBJ2-1	TRBD2	CASHAIAGGYEQFF	TGCGCCAGCCACGCTATAGCGGGAGGGTATGAGCAGTTCTTC
TRBV28	NA	TRBJ2-3	NA	CASTMRVGTDTQYF	TGTGCCAGCACTATGAGGGTCGGCACAGATACGCAGTATTTT
TRBV10-3	NA	TRBJ1-6	NA	CAISESENSYNSPLHF	TGTGCCATCAGTGAGTCGGAGAACTCCTATAATTCACCCCTCCACTTT
TRBV2	few	TRBJ1-1	TRBD1	CATTLGQAPEAFF	TGTGCCACAACACTCGGACAGGCTCCTGAAGCTTTCTTT
TRBV5-1	once	TRBJ1-1	TRBD1	CASSMGQRADTEAFF	TGCGCCAGCAGCATGGGACAGCGGGCGGACACTGAAGCTTTCTTT
TRBV2	NA	TRBJ2-2	NA	CASSDRSGAGELFF	TGTGCCAGCAGTGACCGTAGTGGAGCCGGGGAGCTGTTTTTT
TRBV18	NA	TRBJ2-5	NA	CASSPANQGQETQYF	TGTGCCAGCTCACCAGCGAATCAGGGGCAAGAGACCCAGTACTTC
TRBV7-9	few	TRBJ2-7	NA	CASSRIGTLDEQYF	TGTGCCAGCAGTAGAATCGGGACTCTCGACGAGCAGTACTTC
TRBV29-1	NA	TRBJ2-3	TRBD1	CSVEGQDSTDTQYF	TGCAGCGTTGAGGGACAGGATAGCACAGATACGCAGTATTTT
TRBV18	NA	TRBJ1-5	NA	CASSPQSNQPQHF	TGTGCCAGCTCACCCCAAAGCAATCAGCCCCAGCATTTT
TRBV28	NA	TRBJ1-2	TRBD1	CASSTEEDRVKGYGYTF	TGTGCCAGCAGTACTGAGGAAGACAGGGTTAAGGGCTATGGCTACACCTTC
TRBV7-2	NA	TRBJ1-2	NA	CAMQGSDYGYTF	TGTGCCATGCAGGGTTCGGACTATGGCTACACCTTC
TRBV9	NA	TRBJ1-3	NA	CASSVLGQTSSGNTIYF	TGTGCCAGCAGCGTACTTGGACAGACGAGCTCTGGAAACACCATATATTTT
TRBV7-2	few	TRBJ2-4	TRBD2	CASSGGSGGIQYF	TGTGCCAGCAGCGGCGGGAGTGGTGGCATTCAGTACTTC
TRBV10-3	NA	TRBJ2-1	TRBD2	CATGLAGYNEQFF	TGTGCCACAGGACTAGCGGGATACAATGAGCAGTTCTTC
TRBV5-4	NA	TRBJ1-2	NA	CASSSQGNYGYTF	TGTGCCAGCAGCTCGCAGGGGAACTATGGCTACACCTTC
TRBV18	NA	TRBJ2-1	TRBD1	CASWPGQGEEQFF	TGTGCCAGCTGGCCGGGACAGGGGGAAGAGCAGTTCTTC
TRBV6-1	NA	TRBJ1-4	NA	CASSSTGYEKLFF	TGTGCCAGCAGTAGCACAGGGTACGAAAAACTGTTTTTT
TRBV4-3	NA	TRBJ2-2	TRBD2	CASSQVLAGVGNTGELFF	TGCGCCAGCAGCCAAGTCCTAGCGGGGGTCGGGAACACCGGGGAGCTGTTTTTT
TRBV18	NA	TRBJ1-3	NA	CASSPEGSFSGNTIYF	TGTGCCAGCTCACCAGAGGGGAGTTTCTCTGGAAACACCATATATTTT
TRBV25-1	NA	TRBJ2-5	NA	CASSRGLPETQYF	TGTGCCAGCAGTCGAGGATTGCCGGAGACCCAGTACTTC
TRBV9	NA	TRBJ1-5	NA	CASSVEGGVNQPQHF	TGTGCCAGCAGCGTGGAGGGGGGGGTCAATCAGCCCCAGCATTTT